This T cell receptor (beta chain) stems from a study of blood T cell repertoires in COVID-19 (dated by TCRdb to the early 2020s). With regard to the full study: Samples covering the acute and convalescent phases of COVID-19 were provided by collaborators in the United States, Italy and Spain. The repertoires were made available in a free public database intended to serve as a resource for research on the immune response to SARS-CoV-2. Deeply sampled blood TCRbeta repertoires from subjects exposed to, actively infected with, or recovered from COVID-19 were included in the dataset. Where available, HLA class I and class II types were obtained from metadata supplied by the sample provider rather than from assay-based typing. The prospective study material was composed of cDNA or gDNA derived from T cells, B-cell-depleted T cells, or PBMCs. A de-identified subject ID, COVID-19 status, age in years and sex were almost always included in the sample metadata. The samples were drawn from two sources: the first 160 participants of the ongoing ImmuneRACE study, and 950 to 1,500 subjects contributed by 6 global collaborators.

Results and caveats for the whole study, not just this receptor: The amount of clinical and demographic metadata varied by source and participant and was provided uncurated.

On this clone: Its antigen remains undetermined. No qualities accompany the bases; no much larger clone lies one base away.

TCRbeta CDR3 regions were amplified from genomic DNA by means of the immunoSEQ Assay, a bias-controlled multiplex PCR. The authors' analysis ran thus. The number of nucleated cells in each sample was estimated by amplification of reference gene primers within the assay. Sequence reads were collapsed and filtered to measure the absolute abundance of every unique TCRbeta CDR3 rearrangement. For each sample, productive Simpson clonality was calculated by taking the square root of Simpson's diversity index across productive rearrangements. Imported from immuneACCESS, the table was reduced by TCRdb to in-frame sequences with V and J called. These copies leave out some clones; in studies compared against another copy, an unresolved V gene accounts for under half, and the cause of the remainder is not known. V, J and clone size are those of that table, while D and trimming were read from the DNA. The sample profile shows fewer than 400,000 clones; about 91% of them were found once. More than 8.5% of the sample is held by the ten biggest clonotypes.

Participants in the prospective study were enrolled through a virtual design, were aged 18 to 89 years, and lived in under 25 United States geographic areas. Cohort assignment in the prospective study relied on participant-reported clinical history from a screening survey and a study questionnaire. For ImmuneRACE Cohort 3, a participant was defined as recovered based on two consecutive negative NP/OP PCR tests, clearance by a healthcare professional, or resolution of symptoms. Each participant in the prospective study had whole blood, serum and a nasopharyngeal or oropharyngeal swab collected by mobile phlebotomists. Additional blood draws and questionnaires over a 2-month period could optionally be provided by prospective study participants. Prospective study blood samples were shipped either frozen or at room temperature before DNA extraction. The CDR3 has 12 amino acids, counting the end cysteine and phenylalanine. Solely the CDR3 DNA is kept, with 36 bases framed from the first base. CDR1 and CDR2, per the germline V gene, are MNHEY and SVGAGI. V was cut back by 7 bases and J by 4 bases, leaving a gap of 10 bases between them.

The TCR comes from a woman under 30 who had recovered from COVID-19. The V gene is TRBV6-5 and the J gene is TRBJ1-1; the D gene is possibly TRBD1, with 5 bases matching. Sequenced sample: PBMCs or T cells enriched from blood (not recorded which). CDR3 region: CASKKGLTEAFF. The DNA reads TGTGCCAGCAAAAAGGGACTCACTGAAGCTTTCTTT.